This T cell receptor (beta chain) derives from a study of T cells in Graves' hyperthyroidism and ophthalmopathy. The germline gives CDR1 DFQATT, CDR2 SNEGSKA (reference sequence). The CDR3 is 13 residues long. Trimming at V came to 5 bases and at J to 5 bases, leaving 8 bases not matched to a gene. When ophthalmopathy did not progress within 18 months, Graves' hyperthyroidism was considered stable. Diagnosis of hyperthyroidism was new in patients aged 18 to 65, and its duration was under 2 months. Investigators excluded patients with uncontrolled infection, other autoimmune disease, pregnancy or lactation. Each diagnosis drew on symptoms, thyroxine, TRAb, thyroid ultrasound and orbital computed tomography findings. In this sample, this clonotype turned up many times. RNA transcripts provided the source from which TCR beta CDR3 regions were amplified. During a first-round RT-PCR of the TCR CDR3, the HTBI primer set was used. TCRdb reprocessed the multiplex PCR reads with MiXCR, giving one entry per CDR3 protein. The sample holds about 590,000 distinct CDR3 sequences; 15% to 19% are singletons and the top ten take around 6.6%.

The TCR originated in a woman in her thirties with Graves' hyperthyroidism. The sequenced sample was blood. The rearrangement links TRBV20-1 to TRBJ1-2, with 7 bases that match TRBD1. Here the CDR3 DNA reads TGCAGTGCTTCCCGACAGGGTGATTATGGCTACACCTTC. This codes for CSASRQGDYGYTF.